This T cell receptor beta chain was captured by sequencing in a study of blood T cell repertoires in COVID-19. Study-wide background: Specimens from acute and convalescent COVID-19 originated in the United States, Italy and Spain. The analysed material was cDNA or gDNA that came from T cells, B-cell-depleted T cells, or PBMCs.

Trimming removed 7 bases from V and 0 bases from J; junction bases left unmatched: 14. The CDR3 spans 17 residues. The V gene's germline CDR1 is SGHKS and CDR2 YYEKEE (reference sequence). In the original processing: By means of reference gene primer amplification, nucleated cell counts were estimated. The data were produced by immunoSEQ multiplex PCR, yet TCRdb's version contains in-frame clones alone and is incomplete. The V and J calls and clone size were taken over from that table, and D and trimming were inferred from the DNA. The sample consists of over 60,000 clones, 80% to 90% of them appearing once.

This receptor was identified in a man aged 40-49 years with acute or convalescent COVID-19. The specimen sequenced was peripheral blood. The chain is built from TRBV5-5 and TRBJ2-3; the match to TRBD1 covers 7 bases. The CDR3 protein is CASGGARGHSSTDTQYF. DNA of the CDR3: TGTGCCAGCGGGGGAGCGAGGGGGCACTCTAGCACAGATACGCAGTATTTT.